These 24 T cell receptor beta chains originate from one sample sequenced in a study of glioma-infiltrating T cells. Amplification of TCR alpha and beta CDR3 regions from RNA used iRepertoire nested multiplex PCR. A single record per CDR3 protein comes from TCRdb applying MiXCR to the multiplex PCR reads. This table holds tens of thousands of distinct CDR3 sequences, under 30% found once. The specimen was glioma tissue, nonneoplastic brain tissue, or PBMCs (not recorded which). The receptor source for this set is a human donor with low-grade glioma or glioblastoma, undergoing nonglioma brain surgery, or in good health (not recorded which).

Of note for this clonotype: A single base separates this from a much larger clone, so it may be a read error. The chain employs TRBV10-2 and TRBJ2-5; 8 bases agree with TRBD2. The CDR3 is 14 residues long. Germline CDR1 reads WSHSY; CDR2 reads SAAADI. Written as DNA, the CDR3 is TGCGCCAGCAGTGCAGCGGGAGTCAGGGAGACCAAGTACTTC. Translating gives CASSAAGVRETKYF.

This clonotype has at least ten counts. V is TRBV7-9 and J is TRBJ1-1; no firm D call. Germline V gives CDR1 SEHNR, CDR2 FQNEAQ (reference sequence). V lost 6 bases, J lost 4 bases, and 9 bases lay in between. The CDR3 is 12 residues long. The CDR3 region is CASSLEVTEAFF. CDR3 nucleotides: TGTGCCAGCAGTTTGGAGGTCACTGAAGCTTTCTTT.

This clonotype was detected ten times or more. The V and J genes are TRBV6-5 and TRBJ2-7, with a possible D match to TRBD1 (6 bases). Trimming removed 2 bases at V and 2 bases at J, with 7 bases between. The V gene's germline CDR1 is MNHEY and CDR2 SVGAGI. The CDR3 is 13 amino acids. The DNA of the CDR3 is TGTGCCAGCAGTTACCGGACAGCCTACGAGCAGTACTTC. It translates to CASSYRTAYEQYF.

This clonotype was seen repeatedly, ten times or more. The chain is built from TRBV6-6 and TRBJ2-7, with 12 bases fitting TRBD2. CDR1 and CDR2 from the germline V gene are MNHNY and SVGAGI (reference sequence). Germline trimming cut 2 bases from V and 4 bases from J; bases unmatched to any gene: 6. CDR3 size: 16 residues. The CDR3 sequence is CASSYRLAGGLYEQYF. DNA of the CDR3: TGTGCCAGCAGTTACCGGCTAGCGGGGGGGTTATACGAGCAGTACTTC.

In its sample, this clonotype was seen many times. The rearrangement links TRBV20-1 to TRBJ1-1; D gene uncertain. Trimming stripped 0 bases from V and 5 bases from J, with 4 bases between. The CDR3 has 11 amino acids. Germline lookup yields CDR1 DFQATT and CDR2 SNEGSKA (reference sequence). For the CDR3, the DNA is TGCAGTGCTAGAGATTTTACTGAAGCTTTCTTT. It yields the protein CSARDFTEAFF.

This clonotype was counted ten times or more. CDR3 sequence (DNA): TGTGCCAGCAGCTGGGACAGGAACACTGAAGCTTTCTTT. Protein sequence: CASSWDRNTEAFF. The chain uses TRBV5-5 and TRBJ1-1; 7 nucleotides align to TRBD1. Germline CDR1 SGHKS, CDR2 YYEKEE (reference sequence). The CDR3 has 13 residues. The J segment lost 1 base and the V segment lost 3 bases, leaving 0 bases of the junction unmatched. The full variable domain, its missing parts supplied by reference TRBV5-5 and TRBJ1-1, is DAGVTQSPTHLIKTRGQQVTLRCSPISGHKSVSWYQQVLGQGPQFIFQYYEKEERGRGNFPDRFSARQFPNYSSELNVNALLLGDSALYLCASSWDRNTEAFFGQGTRLTVV.

This clonotype was seen at least ten times. V usage is TRBV27 and J usage is TRBJ2-7, with 7 bases identical to TRBD2. CDR1 and CDR2 (germline): MNHEY, SMNVEV (reference sequence). Trimming cost V 6 bases and J 7 bases; bases outside gene matches: 12. The CDR3 loop spans 14 amino acids. CDR3: CASSPNQRGGEQYF. CDR3 sequence (DNA): TGTGCCAGCAGCCCAAACCAGCGGGGTGGAGAGCAGTACTTC.

This clonotype was observed at least ten times. V usage is TRBV7-2 and J usage is TRBJ1-1, with TRBD1 matching over 7 bases. With 1 base clipped from V and 11 bases from J, the junction kept 10 bases outside the gene matches. CDR3 length: 14 amino acids. CDR1 is SGHTA and CDR2 is FQGNSA in the germline V gene. CDR3 residues: CASSLGPSGGAAFF. In DNA, the CDR3 is TGTGCCAGCAGCTTAGGTCCTTCAGGGGGAGCGGCTTTCTTT. Filled out from reference TRBV7-2 and TRBJ1-1, the complete variable domain reads GAGVSQSPSNKVTEKGKDVELRCDPISGHTALYWYRQSLGQGLEFLIYFQGNSAPDKSGLPSDRFSAERTGGSVSTLTIQRTQQEDSAVYLCASSLGPSGGAAFFGQGTRLTVV.

About this clonotype: At one of its ends the junction is not consistent with the germline gene, which may arise from a read error. V gene TRBV6-1 combines with J gene TRBJ1-6, with a possible D match to TRBD1 (5 bases). Germline V CDR1 and CDR2: MNHNS, SASEGT. This CDR3 contains 18 residues. Here the CDR3 reads CAISETLTALSYNSPLHF. In nucleotides, the CDR3 is TGTGCCATCAGTGAGACCCTGACAGCCCTCTCCTATAATTCACCCCTCCACTTT.

Of note for this clonotype: Mismatch with germline at one junction end may stem from a read error. The CDR3 DNA is TGTGCCAGCAGTCCAGCGGGGGCTCGTCGGGCAGACACGCAGTATTTT. Its protein is CASSPAGARRADTQYF. The chain uses TRBV25-1 and TRBJ2-3; the match to TRBD2 covers 8 bases. CDR1 and CDR2 (germline): MGHDK, SYGVNS. The CDR3 totals 16 residues.

This clonotype was counted many times. This chain joins TRBV20-1 and TRBJ2-3; 7 bases agree with TRBD1. CDR1 is DFQATT, CDR2 SNEGSKA, per germline (reference sequence). This CDR3 spans 13 amino acids. The V segment lost 4 bases and the J segment 6 bases; nucleotides outside the gene matches: 7. Here the CDR3 reads CSAILQGWDTQYF. The CDR3 nucleotides read TGCAGTGCTATACTACAGGGGTGGGATACGCAGTATTTT.

Comment on this clonotype: A much bigger clone sits one base away, suggesting this may be a read error. The chain carries TRBV10-3 and TRBJ1-5; TRBD1 matches at 8 bases. V trimming: 6 bases; J trimming: 3 bases; junction bases outside the gene matches: 4. The CDR3 is made up of 14 amino acids. The germline CDR1 and CDR2 sequences are ENHRY and SYGVKD. As DNA, the CDR3 is TGTGCCATCAGCGCGACAGGGGACAATCAGCCCCAGCATTTT. It is translated as CAISATGDNQPQHF.

This clonotype showed up just a few times. The genes are TRBV30 and TRBJ1-2; the D is unclear. Between the trimmed V and J ends, which lost 4 bases and 0 bases, there was a span of 12 bases. The CDR3 totals 14 residues. The V gene's germline CDR1 is GTSNPN and CDR2 SVGIG (reference sequence). The chain's CDR3 is CAWIRPQANYGYTF. CDR3 bases: TGTGCCTGGATTCGGCCGCAAGCTAACTATGGCTACACCTTC.

This clonotype was detected ten times or more. The chain combines TRBV7-9 with TRBJ1-1; D call uncertain. CDR3 length: 14 amino acids. From germline, CDR1 is SEHNR and CDR2 FQNEAQ (reference sequence). Between the trimmed V and J ends, which lost 6 bases and 3 bases, there was a span of 14 bases. The CDR3 region has the DNA TGTGCCAGCAGTCCCTTTTCGTCAGACACTGAAGCTTTCTTT. It is translated as CASSPFSSDTEAFF. The whole variable domain, remainder taken from reference TRBV7-9 and TRBJ1-1, is DTGVSQNPRHKITKRGQNVTFRCDPISEHNRLYWYRQTLGQGPEFLTYFQNEAQLEKSRLLSDRFSAERPKGSFSTLEIQRTEQGDSAMYLCASSPFSSDTEAFFGQGTRLTVV.

This chain uses TRBV5-1 with TRBJ2-3, with 9 bases matching TRBD1. The CDR3 covers 18 residues. The V segment lost 0 bases and the J segment 4 bases; nucleotides outside the gene matches: 12. Germline V gene data show CDR1 as SGHRS and CDR2 as YFSETQ. The DNA for the CDR3 is TGCGCCAGCAGCTTGGATGTAACGGGACAGGGAAGGGCAGATACGCAGTATTTT. It yields the protein CASSLDVTGQGRADTQYF. Full variable domain (outside the CDR3, taken from reference TRBV5-1 and TRBJ2-3): KAGVTQTPRYLIKTRGQQVTLSCSPISGHRSVSWYQQTPGQGLQFLFEYFSETQRNKGNFPGRFSGRQFSNSRSEMNVSTLELGDSALYLCASSLDVTGQGRADTQYFGPGTRLTVL.

The chain links TRBV20-1 to TRBJ2-7; D may be TRBD2 (7 bases). There are 13 residues in the CDR3. Between the trimmed V and J ends, which lost 1 base and 2 bases, there was a span of 9 bases. Germline CDR1 is DFQATT and CDR2 is SNEGSKA (reference sequence). CDR3 protein: CSARGGGPYEQYF. The CDR3 DNA follows: TGCAGTGCTAGAGGGGGGGGCCCCTACGAGCAGTACTTC.

This clonotype was seen repeatedly, ten times or more. V usage is TRBV19 and J usage is TRBJ1-5, with D perhaps TRBD1 (5 bases). Between the trimmed V and J ends, which lost 6 bases and 5 bases, there was a span of 8 bases. This CDR3 region has 12 residues. CDR1 and CDR2 (germline): LNHDA, SQIVND (reference sequence). The CDR3 loop is CASREGYQPQHF. The CDR3, as DNA: TGTGCCAGTAGGGAGGGGTATCAGCCCCAGCATTTT.

There are many counts of this clonotype. V is TRBV3-1 and J is TRBJ2-3; 10 bases fit TRBD2. This CDR3 has 14 residues. Germline V lookup: CDR1 LGHDT, CDR2 YNNKEL (reference sequence). V dropped 2 bases and J dropped 6; count of bases not matched to a gene: 2. CDR3 region: CASSQLAGDDTQYF. The CDR3 region has the DNA TGTGCCAGCAGCCAACTAGCGGGAGATGATACGCAGTATTTT.

In its sample, this clonotype was seen many times. J is TRBJ2-3 and V is TRBV6-1, with D maybe TRBD1 (6 bases). The germline V gene has CDR1 MNHNS and CDR2 SASEGT. V lost 8 bases, J lost 0 bases, and 9 bases lay in between. The length of the CDR3 is 13 residues. The CDR3 nucleotides read TGTGCCAGCCGGACAGATAGCACAGATACGCAGTATTTT. Its translation is CASRTDSTDTQYF.

This clonotype was observed once. At one boundary the junction diverges from the germline segment, which might be a read error. The chain carries TRBV10-3 and TRBJ2-7; D may correspond to TRBD1 or TRBD2 (6 bases each). The CDR3 has 13 amino acids. Looked up from germline, CDR1 is ENHRY and CDR2 is SYGVKD. The CDR3 loop reads CASRGQGTYEKYF. CDR3 coding DNA: TGTGCCAGCCGAGGTCAGGGGACTTACGAGAAGTACTTC.

This clonotype was observed a handful of times. J is TRBJ2-7 and V is TRBV5-4; 12 bases match TRBD2. Germline V gives CDR1 SGHNT, CDR2 YYREEE (reference sequence). The CDR3 length is 15 residues. The J segment lost 5 bases and the V segment lost 4 bases, leaving 7 bases of the junction unmatched. CDR3 nucleotide sequence: TGTGCCAGCAGCCGCAGACTAGCGGGAGTAGACGAGCAGTACTTC. This gives the protein CASSRRLAGVDEQYF. The variable domain in full, with the rest retrieved from reference TRBV5-4 and TRBJ2-7, is ETGVTQSPTHLIKTRGQQVTLRCSSQSGHNTVSWYQQALGQGPQFIFQYYREEENGRGNFPPRFSGLQFPNYSSELNVNALELDDSALYLCASSRRLAGVDEQYFGPGTRLTVT.

By sample fraction, this clonotype is medium-sized. The chain links TRBV20-1 to TRBJ1-1; D is unresolved. The germline CDR1 and CDR2 sequences are DFQATT and SNEGSKA (reference sequence). V gave up 6 bases and J gave up 7 bases, with 18 bases separating them. The CDR3 has 13 residues. The CDR3 DNA reads TGCAGTGCGAGTTCTGTTAGAAGAATTGAAGCTTTCTTT. The encoded protein is CSASSVRRIEAFF.

The chain couples TRBV2 to TRBJ2-3; 9 bases line up with TRBD1. The junction had 6 bases not matched to a gene; V was cut back by 6 bases and J by 5 bases. Germline V lookup: CDR1 SNHLY, CDR2 FYNNEI. The CDR3 consists of 14 residues. CDR3 loop: CASSLQGAKDTQYF. The CDR3 DNA reads as TGTGCCAGCAGCCTACAGGGGGCAAAAGATACGCAGTATTTT.

This clonotype was counted many times. The J gene is TRBJ2-5, the V gene TRBV2; a possible D gene is TRBD1 (6 bases). Germline CDR1 SNHLY, CDR2 FYNNEI. The CDR3 covers 12 residues. V shed 4 bases and J shed 4 bases, with 7 bases lying between them. For the CDR3, the DNA is TGTGCCAGCAGTGCAGGGGTAGAGACCCAGTACTTC. It is translated as CASSAGVETQYF.